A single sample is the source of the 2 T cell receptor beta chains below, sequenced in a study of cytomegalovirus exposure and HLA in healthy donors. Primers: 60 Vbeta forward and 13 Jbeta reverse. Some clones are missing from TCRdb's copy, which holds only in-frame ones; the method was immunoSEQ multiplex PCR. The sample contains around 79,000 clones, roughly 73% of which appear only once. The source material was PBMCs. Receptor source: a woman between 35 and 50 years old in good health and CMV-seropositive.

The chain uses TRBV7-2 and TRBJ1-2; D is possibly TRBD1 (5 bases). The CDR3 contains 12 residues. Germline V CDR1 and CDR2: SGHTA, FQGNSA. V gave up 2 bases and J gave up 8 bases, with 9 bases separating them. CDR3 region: CASSLMRGGYTF. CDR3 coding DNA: TGTGCCAGCAGCTTAATGCGGGGGGGCTACACCTTC.

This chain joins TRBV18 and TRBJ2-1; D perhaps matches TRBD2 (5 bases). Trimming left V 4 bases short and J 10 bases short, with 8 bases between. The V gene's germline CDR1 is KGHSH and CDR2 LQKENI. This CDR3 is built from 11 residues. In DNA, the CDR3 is TGTGCCAGCTCACAGTGGGAGGAGCAGTTCTTC. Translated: CASSQWEEQFF.